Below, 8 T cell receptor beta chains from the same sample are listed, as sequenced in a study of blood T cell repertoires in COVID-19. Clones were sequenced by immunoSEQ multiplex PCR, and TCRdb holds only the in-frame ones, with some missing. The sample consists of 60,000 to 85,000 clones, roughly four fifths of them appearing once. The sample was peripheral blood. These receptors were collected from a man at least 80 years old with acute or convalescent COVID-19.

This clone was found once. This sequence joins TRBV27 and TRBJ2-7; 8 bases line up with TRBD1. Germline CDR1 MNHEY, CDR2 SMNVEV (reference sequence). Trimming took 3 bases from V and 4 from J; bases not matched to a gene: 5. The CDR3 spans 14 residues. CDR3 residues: CASSFLGQGYEQYF. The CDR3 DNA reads TGTGCCAGCAGTTTCCTCGGACAGGGATACGAGCAGTACTTC.

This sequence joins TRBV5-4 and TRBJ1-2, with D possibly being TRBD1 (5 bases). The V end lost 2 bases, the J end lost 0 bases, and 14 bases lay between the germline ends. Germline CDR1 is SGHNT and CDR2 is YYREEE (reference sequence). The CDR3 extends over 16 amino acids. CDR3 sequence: CASSFGGERANYGYTF. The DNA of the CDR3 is TGTGCCAGCAGCTTCGGAGGGGAGAGAGCTAACTATGGCTACACCTTC.

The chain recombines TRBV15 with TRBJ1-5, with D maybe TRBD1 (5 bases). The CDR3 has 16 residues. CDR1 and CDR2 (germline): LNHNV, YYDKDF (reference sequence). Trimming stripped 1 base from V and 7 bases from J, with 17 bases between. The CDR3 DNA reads TGTGCCACCAGCAGAGGGGGTGCAAGGCAGGGCCAGCCCCAGCATTTT. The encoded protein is CATSRGGARQGQPQHF.

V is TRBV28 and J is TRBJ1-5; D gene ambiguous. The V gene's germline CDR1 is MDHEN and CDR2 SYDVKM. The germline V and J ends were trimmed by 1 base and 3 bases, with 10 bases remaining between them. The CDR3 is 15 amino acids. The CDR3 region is CASSLFPSDNQPQHF. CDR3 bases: TGTGCCAGCAGTTTATTCCCCAGTGACAATCAGCCCCAGCATTTT.

CDR3 nucleotide sequence: TGTGCCAGCGGCTCCGGGTTCCCCCCCCTCCACTTT. This sequence encodes CASGSGFPPLHF. V and J are TRBV5-6 and TRBJ1-6; unclear D gene. The CDR3 sequence is 12 residues long. The germline CDR1 and CDR2 sequences are SGHDT and YYEEEE. The germline V and J ends were trimmed by 7 bases and 13 bases, with 15 bases remaining between them.

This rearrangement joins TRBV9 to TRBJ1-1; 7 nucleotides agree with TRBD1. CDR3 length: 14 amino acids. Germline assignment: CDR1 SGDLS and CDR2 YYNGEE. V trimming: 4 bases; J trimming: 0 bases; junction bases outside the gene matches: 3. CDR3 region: CASSPGQVNTEAFF. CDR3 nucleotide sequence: TGTGCCAGCAGCCCAGGACAGGTGAACACTGAAGCTTTCTTT.

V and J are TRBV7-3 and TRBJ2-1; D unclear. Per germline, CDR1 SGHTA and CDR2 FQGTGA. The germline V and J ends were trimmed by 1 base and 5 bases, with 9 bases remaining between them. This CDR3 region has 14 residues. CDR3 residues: CASSLIGGDNEQFF. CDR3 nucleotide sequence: TGTGCCAGCAGCTTAATAGGCGGAGACAATGAGCAGTTCTTC.

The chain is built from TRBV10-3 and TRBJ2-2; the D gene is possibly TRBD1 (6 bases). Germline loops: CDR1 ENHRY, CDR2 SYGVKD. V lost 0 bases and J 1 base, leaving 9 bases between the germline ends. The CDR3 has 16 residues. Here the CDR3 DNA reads TGTGCCATCAGTGAGTCGACAGGAATGAACACCGGGGAGCTGTTTTTT. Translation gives CAISESTGMNTGELFF.